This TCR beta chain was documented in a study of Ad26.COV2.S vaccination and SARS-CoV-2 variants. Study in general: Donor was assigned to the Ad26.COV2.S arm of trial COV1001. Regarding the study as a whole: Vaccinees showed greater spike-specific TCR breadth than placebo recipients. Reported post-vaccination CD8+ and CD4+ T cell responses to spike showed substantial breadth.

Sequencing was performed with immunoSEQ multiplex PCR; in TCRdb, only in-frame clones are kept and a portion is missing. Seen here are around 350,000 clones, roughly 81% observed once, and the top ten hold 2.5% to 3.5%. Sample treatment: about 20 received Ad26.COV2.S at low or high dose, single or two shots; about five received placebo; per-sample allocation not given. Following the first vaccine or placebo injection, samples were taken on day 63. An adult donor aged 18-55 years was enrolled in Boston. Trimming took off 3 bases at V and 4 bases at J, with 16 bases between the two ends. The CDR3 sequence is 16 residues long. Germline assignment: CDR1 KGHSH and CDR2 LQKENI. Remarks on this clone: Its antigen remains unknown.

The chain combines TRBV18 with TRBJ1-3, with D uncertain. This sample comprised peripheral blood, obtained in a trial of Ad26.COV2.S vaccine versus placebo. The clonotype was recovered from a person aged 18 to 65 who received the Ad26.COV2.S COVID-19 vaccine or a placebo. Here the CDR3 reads CASSPSPASSGNTIYF. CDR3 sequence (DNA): TGTGCCAGCTCACCCTCCCCGGCCAGTTCCGGAAACACCATATATTTT.